This TCR beta chain comes out of a study of blood T cell repertoires in COVID-19 (dated by TCRdb to the early 2020s). About the study as a whole: The collaborator samples originated in the United States, Italy and Spain and spanned the acute and convalescent phases of COVID-19. The material from the prospective study consisted of cDNA or gDNA derived from T cells, B-cell-depleted T cells, or PBMCs. The dataset comprised deeply sampled blood TCRbeta repertoires from subjects exposed to, actively infected with, or recovered from COVID-19. The repertoires were released in a freely available public database meant as a resource for research on the immune response to SARS-CoV-2. Samples were obtained from the ongoing ImmuneRACE study (first 160 participants) and from 1,254 subjects provided by 6 global collaborators. Nearly every sample came with metadata listing a de-identified subject ID, COVID-19 status, age in years and sex. HLA class I and class II types, where available, came from metadata supplied by the sample provider rather than from assay-based typing. Broad study findings and their caveats: How much clinical and demographic metadata was included differed by source and by participant, and the metadata was provided uncurated.

TCRbeta CDR3 regions were amplified from genomic DNA using the immunoSEQ Assay, a bias-controlled multiplex PCR. For the original study's pipeline: The number of nucleated cells in each sample was estimated from the amplification of reference gene primers within the assay. To quantify the absolute abundance of each unique TCRbeta CDR3 rearrangement, sequence reads were collapsed and filtered. For each sample, productive Simpson clonality was calculated as the square root of Simpson's diversity index across productive rearrangements. Sourced from immuneACCESS, this table was stored by TCRdb with only in-frame sequences that have V and J called. A share of the clones is absent; for the studies checked, an unresolved V gene accounts for under half, and the remainder has no known explanation. V, J and clone size are taken as reported in that table, and D and trimming were inferred from the DNA itself. Recorded for this sample are about 130,000 clones; about 86% of them occurred a single time. The ten largest make up 9.2% of the sample.

Concerning this clone: This receptor's antigen is unknown. The input lacks base qualities; no much larger clone sits a single base away.

CDR1 and CDR2 are read off the germline V gene (reference sequence) as LGHDT and YNNKEL. The CDR3 runs 17 amino acids, cysteine and phenylalanine included. The only DNA kept is the CDR3, 51 bases in frame from the first base. V has 1 base trimmed and J has 2 bases trimmed; junction bases matching no gene number 10. In the prospective study, participants were roughly 18 to 100 years old, resided in 20 to 30 geographic areas of the United States, and were enrolled through a virtual design. In the prospective study, participants were assigned to cohorts based on the clinical history participants reported in a screening survey and a study questionnaire. Recovered participants in ImmuneRACE Cohort 3 were defined as having two consecutive negative NP/OP PCR tests, clearance from a healthcare professional, or resolution of symptoms. Each participant in the prospective study had whole blood, serum and a nasopharyngeal or oropharyngeal swab collected by mobile phlebotomists. Additional blood draws and questionnaires over an approximately 2-month period could optionally be provided by prospective study participants. Blood samples from the prospective study were shipped frozen or at room temperature prior to DNA extraction.

The sequencing sample was made of PBMCs or T cells enriched from blood (not recorded which). The TCR sequence derives from a man aged 50 or older who had recovered from COVID-19. This chain joins TRBV3-1 (or the pseudogene TRBV3-2) to TRBJ2-7, with TRBD1 identical over 8 junction bases. The DNA sequence is as follows: TGTGCCAGCAGCCAAGGGACAGGGTCATTCCGGGCCTACGAGCAGTACTTC. Its translation reads: CASSQGTGSFRAYEQYF.